A single sample is the source of the 31 T cell receptor beta chains below, sequenced in a study of blood T cell repertoires in COVID-19 (dated by TCRdb to about 2020). The protocol used for the library was the immunoSEQ multiplex PCR assay. TCRdb mirrors the immuneACCESS table, restricted to in-frame sequences. Some clones are absent from its copies; in checked studies, under half trace to an unresolved V gene, and the reason for the others is unknown. Across this sample there are some 450,000 clones, with about 91% seen only once. Jointly, the top ten make up 10% to 15% of the sample. What was sequenced was peripheral blood. These TCRs come from a woman between 50 and 59 years old with COVID-19, enrolled during active disease.

The chain recombines TRBV19 with TRBJ1-1, with 7 positions matching TRBD1. The ends lost 10 bases at V and 10 bases at J; junction bases unmatched: 6. The CDR3 has 10 amino acids. The V gene's germline CDR1 is LNHDA and CDR2 SQIVND (reference sequence). CDR3: CATRQGRAFF. CDR3 coding DNA: TGTGCCACAAGACAGGGTCGAGCTTTCTTT.

This clone was detected a few times. The chain carries TRBV4-1 and TRBJ1-3; 9 positions match TRBD1. Germline values: CDR1 MGHRA, CDR2 YSYEKL. Trimming took 1 base from V and 8 from J; bases not matched to a gene: 6. CDR3 length: 15 amino acids. In DNA form, the CDR3 reads TGCGCCAGCAGCCAAGTACAGGGGGCGAAGTACACCATATATTTT. Residues: CASSQVQGAKYTIYF.

This rearrangement joins TRBV13 to TRBJ2-7; 7 bases line up with TRBD1. Germline V lookup: CDR1 PRHDT, CDR2 FYEKMQ (reference sequence). J lost 6 bases, V lost 2 bases, and 4 bases had no gene match. CDR3 length: 13 residues. CDR3 nucleotide sequence: TGTGCCAGCAGCTTACAGGGGGTGGGCGAGCAGTACTTC. Translation gives CASSLQGVGEQYF.

Concerning this clone itself: The sample carries other DNA sequences with the same CDR3. The chain recombines TRBV11-2 with TRBJ2-7; 7 bases align to TRBD1. Germline V lookup: CDR1 SGHAT, CDR2 FQNNGV. The CDR3 has 13 residues. V dropped 5 bases and J dropped 3; count of bases not matched to a gene: 4. The CDR3 region is CASSLGQYYEQYF. The CDR3 DNA sequence: TGTGCCAGCAGCCTGGGACAGTACTACGAGCAGTACTTC.

Note on this clone: Additional DNA sequences in this sample encode the identical CDR3. The V gene is TRBV7-9, the J gene TRBJ2-7, with 7 bases that match TRBD1. The J segment lost 4 bases and the V segment lost 4 bases, leaving 4 bases of the junction unmatched. CDR1 is SEHNR and CDR2 is FQNEAQ in the germline V gene (reference sequence). This CDR3 spans 13 amino acids. The CDR3 DNA follows: TGTGCCAGCAGCTCCGGGACAGTTTACGAGCAGTACTTC. This translates into CASSSGTVYEQYF.

The CDR3 loop is CASSISWGRQSEDSPLHF. CDR3 sequence (DNA): TGTGCCAGTAGTATATCTTGGGGGAGGCAATCCGAGGATTCACCCCTCCACTTT. V gene TRBV19 combines with J gene TRBJ1-6; D is possibly TRBD1 (5 bases). The germline V and J ends were trimmed by 2 bases and 8 bases, with 22 bases remaining between them. Germline V CDR1 and CDR2: LNHDA, SQIVND (reference sequence). This CDR3 is built from 18 residues.

V gene TRBV19 combines with J gene TRBJ2-2, with D perhaps TRBD1 (7 bases). Germline V gene lookup returns CDR1 LNHDA and CDR2 SQIVND (reference sequence). The V and J ends lost 3 bases and 5 bases respectively, with 16 bases between them. The CDR3 extends over 16 amino acids. This CDR3 is CASSIGGGRLTGELFF. The CDR3 region has the DNA TGTGCCAGTAGTATCGGAGGGGGCAGGTTAACCGGGGAGCTGTTTTTT.

CDR3 loop: CASSDRGWSGYEQYF. The CDR3, as DNA: TGCGCCAGCTCGGACCGGGGATGGAGTGGGTACGAGCAGTACTTC. The chain recombines TRBV10-2 with TRBJ2-7, with D perhaps matching TRBD2 (5 bases). With 8 bases removed from V and 4 bases from J, the gap between germline ends came to 21 bases. Germline V gene data show CDR1 as WSHSY and CDR2 as SAAADI. The CDR3 is 15 residues long.

The chain uses TRBV6-1 and TRBJ1-1; 7 nucleotides align to TRBD1. This CDR3 has 13 residues. Germline V gene sequence: CDR1 MNHNS, CDR2 SASEGT. Trimming took 1 base from V and 6 from J; bases not matched to a gene: 2. CDR3 sequence (DNA): TGTGCCAGCAGTGAAGGTGGACAGGCTGAAGCTTTCTTT. Its protein is CASSEGGQAEAFF.

This chain connects TRBV7-9 to TRBJ1-6; D not certain. V lost 2 bases to trimming and J lost 11 bases, with 13 bases between them. The V gene's germline CDR1 is SEHNR and CDR2 FQNEAQ (reference sequence). The CDR3 runs to 14 residues. The CDR3 reads CASSLTGSGPPLHF. As DNA, the CDR3 is TGTGCCAGCAGCTTAACCGGATCTGGGCCACCCCTCCACTTT.

The V gene is TRBV27, the J gene TRBJ1-5, with 7 positions matching TRBD1. Trimming at V came to 5 bases and at J to 6 bases, leaving 4 bases not matched to a gene. CDR1 is MNHEY and CDR2 is SMNVEV in the germline V gene (reference sequence). The CDR3 runs to 13 residues. CDR3 region: CASSVSGGQPQHF. The DNA for the CDR3 is TGTGCCAGCAGTGTGTCAGGGGGTCAGCCCCAGCATTTT.

J is TRBJ2-1 and V is TRBV7-6, with D unresolved. CDR3 size: 15 residues. V was trimmed by 5 bases and J by 0 bases, leaving 11 bases between them. From germline, CDR1 is SGHVS and CDR2 FNYEAQ. As DNA, the CDR3 is TGTGCCAGCAGCCTCTCGCTGAGCTCCTACAATGAGCAGTTCTTC. It specifies CASSLSLSSYNEQFF.

The chain combines TRBV24-1 with TRBJ1-5, with D unclear. Germline V gives CDR1 KGHDR, CDR2 SFDVKD. The V end was cut by 8 bases, the J end by 4 bases, with 11 bases between. The CDR3 length is 13 residues. CDR3 sequence: CATTSGTNQPQHF. For the CDR3, the DNA is TGTGCCACCACTTCTGGCACGAATCAGCCCCAGCATTTT.

The V and J genes are TRBV12-3 or TRBV12-4 and TRBJ2-7; TRBD1 might be the D (6 bases). The CDR3 consists of 13 residues. Trimming took off 4 bases at V and 6 bases at J, with 13 bases between the two ends. CDR3 sequence: CASSSLNRVEQYF. CDR3 nucleotide sequence: TGTGCCAGCAGTTCCCTGAACAGGGTCGAGCAGTACTTC.

The rearrangement links TRBV5-1 to TRBJ2-5, with D perhaps matching TRBD2 (5 bases). Germline CDR1 and CDR2: SGHRS and YFSETQ. The CDR3 contains 17 residues. The V end lost 0 bases, the J end lost 2 bases, and 17 bases lay between the germline ends. CDR3 nucleotides: TGCGCCAGCAGCTTGGAAAGGGTACTAGGGCGGCAAGAGACCCAGTACTTC. Translating gives CASSLERVLGRQETQYF. Filled out from reference TRBV5-1 and TRBJ2-5, the complete variable domain reads KAGVTQTPRYLIKTRGQQVTLSCSPISGHRSVSWYQQTPGQGLQFLFEYFSETQRNKGNFPGRFSGRQFSNSRSEMNVSTLELGDSALYLCASSLERVLGRQETQYFGPGTRLLVL.

This chain uses TRBV6-2 or TRBV6-3 with TRBJ1-5, with D perhaps matching TRBD1 (6 bases). V gave up 4 bases and J gave up 5 bases, with 18 bases separating them. The CDR3 has 16 amino acids. Germline CDR1 and CDR2: MNHEY and SVGEGT. CDR3 nucleotide sequence: TGTGCCAGCAGTTGGCCGGGACACAGGGCTTATCAGCCCCAGCATTTT. Encoded protein: CASSWPGHRAYQPQHF.

CDR3 DNA sequence: TGTGCCAGCAGCTCCACAGGCTTTGGCTACACCTTC. Translated: CASSSTGFGYTF. The chain employs TRBV7-9 and TRBJ1-2; D is possibly TRBD1 (5 bases). The ends were cut back, 4 bases at V and 7 bases at J, with 10 bases in the middle. Germline CDR1 is SEHNR and CDR2 is FQNEAQ (reference sequence). The CDR3 is made up of 12 amino acids.

J is TRBJ1-1 and V is TRBV11-2, with D maybe TRBD1 (5 bases). V was clipped by 5 bases and J by 4 bases, with 11 bases between them. Germline CDR1 and CDR2: SGHAT and FQNNGV. The CDR3 contains 13 residues. This CDR3 is CASSRGWGTEAFF. The CDR3 DNA is TGTGCCAGCAGCAGGGGTTGGGGCACTGAAGCTTTCTTT.

The CDR3 sequence: CASSTTGSEPQHF. CDR3 nucleotides: TGTGCCAGCAGCACGACAGGGAGTGAGCCCCAGCATTTT. This sequence joins TRBV5-5 and TRBJ1-5, with 7 positions matching TRBD1. The CDR3 length is 13 residues. CDR1 and CDR2 from the germline V gene are SGHKS and YYEKEE (reference sequence). V dropped 4 bases and J dropped 8; count of bases not matched to a gene: 6.

V usage is TRBV6-5 and J usage is TRBJ1-1; tentative D call: TRBD1 (5 bases). Looked up from germline, CDR1 is MNHEY and CDR2 is SVGAGI. V dropped 8 bases and J dropped 6 bases, with 22 bases sitting between them. The CDR3 consists of 15 residues. CDR3 in DNA: TGTGCCAGCTTCCCACGCCGGGGGGTGGAGGCTGAAGCTTTCTTT. It yields the protein CASFPRRGVEAEAFF.

The chain links TRBV4-1 to TRBJ1-2; possible D gene TRBD1, 5 bases. Germline lookup yields CDR1 MGHRA and CDR2 YSYEKL. Between the trimmed V and J ends, which lost 3 bases and 7 bases, there was a span of 15 bases. This CDR3 is built from 14 residues. The CDR3 spells CASSQGRGWGGYTF. In DNA form, the CDR3 reads TGCGCCAGCAGCCAGGGGAGGGGATGGGGTGGCTACACCTTC.

The chain employs TRBV4-1 and TRBJ1-1, with D perhaps matching TRBD1 (5 bases). Trimming shortened V by 1 base and J by 6 bases, and 24 bases separated the two germline ends. CDR1 MGHRA and CDR2 YSYEKL come from the germline V gene. The CDR3 runs 18 residues. This chain's CDR3 is CASSQARNTGGMVAEAFF. The CDR3 nucleotides are TGCGCCAGCAGCCAAGCTCGGAATACCGGGGGTATGGTCGCTGAAGCTTTCTTT.

This chain connects TRBV30 to TRBJ1-2, with 7 bases fitting TRBD1. Germline V CDR1 and CDR2: GTSNPN, SVGIG (reference sequence). Trimming at V came to 1 base and at J to 0 bases, leaving 2 bases not matched to a gene. The CDR3 length is 14 residues. The CDR3 region is CAWSGDRANYGYTF. The CDR3 bases are TGTGCCTGGAGTGGGGACAGAGCTAACTATGGCTACACCTTC.

CDR3 region: CSVWDRGSYGYTF. DNA of the CDR3: TGCAGCGTTTGGGACAGGGGTAGCTATGGCTACACCTTC. This chain links TRBV29-1 with TRBJ1-2; 10 nucleotides align to TRBD1. Germline assignment: CDR1 SQVTM and CDR2 ANQGSEA. V dropped 5 bases and J dropped 4; count of bases not matched to a gene: 4. The CDR3 runs to 13 residues.

J is TRBJ1-6 and V is TRBV2, with unresolved D. The ends were cut back, 6 bases at V and 10 bases at J, with 13 bases in the middle. Germline V lookup: CDR1 SNHLY, CDR2 FYNNEI. This CDR3 has 13 amino acids. The CDR3 here is CASSPEEGSPLHF. CDR3 DNA sequence: TGTGCCAGCAGCCCAGAGGAAGGCTCACCCCTCCACTTT.

The chain is built from TRBV19 and TRBJ1-2; no firm D call. V lost 4 bases to trimming and J lost 8 bases, with 11 bases between them. The CDR3 length is 12 residues. Germline CDR1 is LNHDA and CDR2 is SQIVND (reference sequence). The CDR3 DNA sequence: TGTGCCAGTAGTACCAACAGCGGCGGCTACACCTTC. It translates to CASSTNSGGYTF.

The V call is TRBV29-1, the J call TRBJ2-3, with 8 positions matching TRBD2. Per germline, CDR1 SQVTM and CDR2 ANQGSEA. This CDR3 region has 14 residues. V was pared by 7 bases and J by 3 bases, with 9 bases of the junction left unmatched. Here the CDR3 reads CSAAAGVGTDTQYF. For the CDR3, the DNA is TGCAGCGCAGCAGCGGGGGTGGGGACAGATACGCAGTATTTT.

The chain employs TRBV30 and TRBJ1-2, with a tentative D call TRBD1 (5 bases). Germline values: CDR1 GTSNPN, CDR2 SVGIG (reference sequence). CDR3 size: 14 residues. Between the trimmed V and J ends, which lost 3 bases and 0 bases, there was a span of 11 bases. CDR3 loop: CAWSQRTTNYGYTF. As DNA, the CDR3 is TGTGCCTGGAGCCAGAGGACAACTAACTATGGCTACACCTTC.

DNA of the CDR3: TGCGCCAGCAGCCCACCGACTATTAACAATGAGCAGTTCTTC. Its protein product is CASSPPTINNEQFF. The J gene is TRBJ2-1, the V gene TRBV5-1, with D possibly TRBD2 on 5 matching bases. This CDR3 is built from 14 residues. Deletions cut 4 bases from V and 5 bases from J, with 13 bases between. Germline V lookup: CDR1 SGHRS, CDR2 YFSETQ.

CDR3 nucleotides: TGTGCCAGCAGTCCGCGAGGCAGGGGGCGGCTTAGAGGCTACACCTTC. This encodes CASSPRGRGRLRGYTF. The rearrangement links TRBV27 to TRBJ1-2; 8 bases agree with TRBD1. The V gene end was trimmed by 5 bases and the J gene end by 8 bases; junction bases not matched to a gene: 16. This CDR3 spans 16 amino acids. Germline V gives CDR1 MNHEY, CDR2 SMNVEV (reference sequence).

As DNA, the CDR3 is TGTGCCAGCAGCGCCCTCGAGGGAAGGTACGGCACTGAAGCTTTCTTT. Its translation: CASSALEGRYGTEAFF. The chain is built from TRBV9 and TRBJ1-1; D is uncertain. Trimming shortened V by 3 bases and J by 4 bases, and 19 bases separated the two germline ends. Germline CDR1 reads SGDLS; CDR2 reads YYNGEE. The CDR3 loop spans 16 amino acids.